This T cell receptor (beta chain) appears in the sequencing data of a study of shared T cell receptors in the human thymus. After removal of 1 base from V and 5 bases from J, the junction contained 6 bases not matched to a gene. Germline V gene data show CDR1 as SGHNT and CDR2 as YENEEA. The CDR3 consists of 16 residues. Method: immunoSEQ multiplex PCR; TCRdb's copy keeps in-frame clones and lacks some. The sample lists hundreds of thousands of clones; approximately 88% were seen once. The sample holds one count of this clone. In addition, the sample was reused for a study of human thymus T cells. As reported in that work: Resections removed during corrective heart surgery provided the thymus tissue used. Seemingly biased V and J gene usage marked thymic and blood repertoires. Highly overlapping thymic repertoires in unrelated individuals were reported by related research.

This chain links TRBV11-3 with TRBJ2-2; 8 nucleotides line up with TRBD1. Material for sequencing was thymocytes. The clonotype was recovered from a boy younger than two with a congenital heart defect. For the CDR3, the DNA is TGTGCCAGCAGCTTAGTGGCAGGGGGCGGTACCGGGGAGCTGTTTTTT. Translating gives CASSLVAGGGTGELFF.